One sample yielded the 19 T cell receptor beta chains listed below, sequenced in a study of T-cell reconstitution after alpha-beta-depleted transplantation in children. During its preparation, the TCRbeta library received unique molecular identifiers. TCRdb ran MiXCR on the PCR reads and lists one entry per CDR3 protein. This sample yields around 370,000 distinct CDR3 sequences, of which approximately 10% are seen a single time; 2% to 3% belongs to the top ten. This sample comprised PBMCs from the stem cell graft donor, obtained from the stem cell graft. Receptors were obtained from a human donor who donated a stem cell graft to a child with acute lymphoblastic leukemia.

This clonotype came up many times. The chain employs TRBV12-5 and TRBJ1-5; D gene ambiguous. The CDR3 is made up of 12 amino acids. Trimming cost V 4 bases and J 6 bases, with 7 bases left between them. Per germline, CDR1 LGHNT and CDR2 FRNRAP. Here the CDR3 reads CASGSRGQPQHF. DNA of the CDR3: TGTGCTAGTGGTTCGCGAGGTCAGCCCCAGCATTTT.

The chain is built from TRBV10-3 and TRBJ1-1, with unresolved D. The V end lost 10 bases, the J end lost 4 bases, and 16 bases lay between the germline ends. This CDR3 has 13 residues. Germline CDR1 and CDR2: ENHRY and SYGVKD. DNA for the CDR3: TGTGCCACCGAAGTGGGGTTGGGCACTGAAGCTTTCTTT. It yields the protein CATEVGLGTEAFF.

This clonotype turned up a few times. The gene calls are TRBV5-1 and TRBJ2-3; the match to TRBD1 covers 7 bases. Germline trimming cut 3 bases from V and 1 base from J; bases unmatched to any gene: 5. The CDR3 consists of 15 residues. CDR1 and CDR2 (germline): SGHRS, YFSETQ. The CDR3, as DNA: TGCGCCAGCAGCTCCAGACAGGGCCGCACAGATACGCAGTATTTT. This encodes CASSSRQGRTDTQYF. Together with reference TRBV5-1 and TRBJ2-3, the CDR3 gives the full variable domain: KAGVTQTPRYLIKTRGQQVTLSCSPISGHRSVSWYQQTPGQGLQFLFEYFSETQRNKGNFPGRFSGRQFSNSRSEMNVSTLELGDSALYLCASSSRQGRTDTQYFGPGTRLTVL.

A few counts support this clonotype. This chain connects TRBV12-3 or TRBV12-4 to TRBJ2-1, with 9 bases aligning to TRBD2. The CDR3 sequence is 14 residues long. J was trimmed by 6 bases and V by 3 bases; bases with no gene match: 3. The CDR3 DNA is TGTGCCAGCAGTTTGTTAGCGGGAGCCAATGAGCAGTTCTTC. Its protein is CASSLLAGANEQFF.

This clonotype was detected only a few times. This chain connects TRBV7-2 to TRBJ2-5; no clear D. The germline gives CDR1 SGHTA, CDR2 FQGNSA. Trimming took off 5 bases at V and 3 bases at J, with 16 bases between the two ends. CDR3 size: 15 residues. CDR3 DNA sequence: TGTGCCAGCAGCCCGACCGGGCCCCCGGAAGAGACCCAGTACTTC. This encodes CASSPTGPPEETQYF.

As to this clonotype: A much more abundant neighbour one base away suggests this may be a read error. V usage is TRBV29-1 and J usage is TRBJ2-1; the D call may be TRBD1 or TRBD2 (5 bases each). The CDR3 is 10 residues long. In germline, CDR1 is SQVTM, CDR2 ANQGSEA. The CDR3 coding sequence is TGCGGCGTTGAGGGGTCTGAGCAGTTCTTC. Translating it yields CGVEGSEQFF.

This clonotype has just a few counts. The chain is built from TRBV7-2 and TRBJ2-4; 11 bases map to TRBD2. CDR1 SGHTA and CDR2 FQGNSA come from the germline V gene. CDR3 length: 15 residues. Trimming removed 5 bases from V and 6 bases from J; junction bases left unmatched: 6. The CDR3 reads CASSLKTSGVNIQYF. The CDR3, as DNA: TGTGCCAGCAGCCTAAAGACTAGCGGGGTAAACATTCAGTACTTC.

This clonotype has only a few counts. The V and J genes are TRBV27 and TRBJ1-2; maybe TRBD1 (6 bases). Trimming removed 2 bases from V and 3 bases from J, with 10 bases in between. The germline gives CDR1 MNHEY, CDR2 SMNVEV (reference sequence). The CDR3 length is 14 residues. CDR3 nucleotides: TGTGCCAGCAGTTTAACGTCAGGGGACTATGGCTACACCTTC. It yields the protein CASSLTSGDYGYTF.

V is TRBV7-6 and J is TRBJ2-3; D not resolved. Trimming cost V 4 bases and J 2 bases, with 13 bases left between them. Germline assignment: CDR1 SGHVS and CDR2 FNYEAQ. The CDR3 sequence is 15 residues long. Here the CDR3 reads CASSSSLSPTDTQYF. CDR3 DNA: TGTGCCAGCAGCTCCTCACTGTCCCCCACAGATACGCAGTATTTT.

This clonotype was counted only a few times. The chain links TRBV7-2 to TRBJ2-3; 9 bases agree with TRBD2. The CDR3 contains 14 residues. Germline V gene data show CDR1 as SGHTA and CDR2 as FQGNSA. V lost 5 bases to trimming and J lost 4 bases; unmatched junction nucleotides: 4. The CDR3 here is CASSRREGSDTQYF. CDR3 nucleotide sequence: TGTGCCAGCAGCCGGCGGGAGGGCTCAGATACGCAGTATTTT. The whole variable domain, filled in from reference TRBV7-2 and TRBJ2-3, reads GAGVSQSPSNKVTEKGKDVELRCDPISGHTALYWYRQSLGQGLEFLIYFQGNSAPDKSGLPSDRFSAERTGGSVSTLTIQRTQQEDSAVYLCASSRREGSDTQYFGPGTRLTVL.

This clonotype was observed a single time. J is TRBJ1-1 and V is TRBV4-2; D is unclear. CDR3 size: 15 residues. With 5 bases removed from V and 5 bases from J, the gap between germline ends came to 18 bases. Germline V gene sequence: CDR1 LGHNA, CDR2 YNFKEQ. This CDR3 is CASSETYSSRTEAFF. The CDR3 bases are TGTGCCAGCAGCGAAACGTACAGTAGTCGGACTGAAGCTTTCTTT.

The table lists this clonotype with a few counts. The chain combines TRBV6-2 or TRBV6-3 with TRBJ2-3; D remains ambiguous. The CDR3 runs 16 residues. V shed 2 bases and J shed 4 bases, with 16 bases lying between them. Germline assignment: CDR1 MNHEY and CDR2 SVGEGT. CDR3 residues: CASSYGTYGGSDTQYF. CDR3 DNA sequence: TGTGCCAGCAGTTACGGTACCTACGGTGGTTCAGATACGCAGTATTTT.

The chain uses TRBV3-1 and TRBJ1-1; D uncertain. CDR3 length: 14 amino acids. V shed 3 bases and J shed 3 bases, with 11 bases lying between them. Germline V lookup: CDR1 LGHDT, CDR2 YNNKEL (reference sequence). The CDR3 coding sequence is TGTGCCAGCAGCCAGAGCTGGGTGGACACTGAAGCTTTCTTT. Amino acid sequence: CASSQSWVDTEAFF.

This sequence joins TRBV29-1 and TRBJ2-3; perhaps TRBD2 as D (5 bases). With 4 bases removed from V and 6 bases from J, the gap between germline ends came to 17 bases. CDR1 is SQVTM and CDR2 is ANQGSEA in the germline V gene. CDR3 length: 14 amino acids. DNA for the CDR3: TGCAGCGTTGCCCCCGCCGGTCGAGGGGATACGCAGTATTTT. It specifies CSVAPAGRGDTQYF.

The chain links TRBV7-9 to TRBJ2-7, with 9 bases fitting TRBD1. The V gene end was trimmed by 6 bases and the J gene end by 3 bases; junction bases not matched to a gene: 9. The CDR3 has 15 amino acids. CDR1 SEHNR and CDR2 FQNEAQ come from the germline V gene (reference sequence). DNA for the CDR3: TGTGCCAGCAGTCCGGACAGGGGTCCTTTCTACGAGCAGTACTTC. Translation: CASSPDRGPFYEQYF.

This clonotype was seen only a few times. The gene calls are TRBV6-2 or TRBV6-3 and TRBJ2-1; 10 nucleotides line up with TRBD1. The trim removed 2 bases at V and 7 bases at J, leaving 5 bases unmatched. Germline values: CDR1 MNHEY, CDR2 SVGEGT. The CDR3 spans 15 residues. Written as DNA, the CDR3 is TGTGCCAGCAGTTACGAGACAGGGGGCTTGAATGAGCAGTTCTTC. Protein product: CASSYETGGLNEQFF.

This clonotype was detected a few times. The chain recombines TRBV4-3 with TRBJ2-1; 10 nucleotides align to TRBD2. The CDR3 totals 17 residues. In germline, CDR1 is LGHNA, CDR2 YSLEER. V dropped 0 bases and J dropped 4; count of bases not matched to a gene: 6. The chain's CDR3 is CASSQDLTSGLYNEQFF. The CDR3 DNA follows: TGCGCCAGCAGCCAAGATCTGACTAGCGGGCTTTACAATGAGCAGTTCTTC.

This clonotype was seen more than once but under ten times. The CDR3 here is CASSEAAGEQYF. CDR3 coding DNA: TGCGCCAGCAGTGAAGCAGCCGGGGAGCAGTACTTC. V and J are TRBV10-2 and TRBJ2-7; D ambiguous. Between the trimmed V and J ends, which lost 3 bases and 7 bases, there was a span of 10 bases. Germline-derived CDR1 and CDR2 are WSHSY and SAAADI. The CDR3 extends over 12 amino acids.

The sample holds a few counts of this clonotype. This chain joins TRBV5-1 and TRBJ2-3; 10 bases agree with TRBD1. Germline V gene data show CDR1 as SGHRS and CDR2 as YFSETQ. V was pared by 5 bases and J by 2 bases, with 8 bases of the junction left unmatched. This CDR3 contains 16 residues. For the CDR3, the DNA is TGCGCCAGCAGACCAGGCGGGACAGGGGTCACAGATACGCAGTATTTT. Protein: CASRPGGTGVTDTQYF.